The clone carrying this T cell receptor (beta chain) came up many times. What it binds is not known. The CDR3 has 14 amino acids. V lost 3 bases, J lost 15 bases, and 12 bases stayed unmatched. The sample originates from a study of neurological immune-mediated disorders. 5'RACE with 10-nucleotide random UMIs generated the cDNA. TCRdb recomputed calls from the 5' RACE reads with MiXCR, one row per CDR3 protein. Of tens of thousands of distinct CDR3 sequences in the sample, roughly 15% were seen once. Study-wide findings and caveats: The greatest degree of TCR clonal expansion was observed in HTLV-1-associated myelopathy, with the lowest in multiple sclerosis, below that of healthy controls.

The chain recombines TRBV12-3 or TRBV12-4 with TRBJ2-1; 9 bases agree with TRBD2. Source material: PBMCs. This receptor was taken from a woman aged 40 to 50 in good health. The CDR3 is CASSLGLATSKRFF. The DNA for the CDR3 is TGTGCCAGCAGTTTGGGACTAGCAACTTCCAAGAGGTTCTTC.